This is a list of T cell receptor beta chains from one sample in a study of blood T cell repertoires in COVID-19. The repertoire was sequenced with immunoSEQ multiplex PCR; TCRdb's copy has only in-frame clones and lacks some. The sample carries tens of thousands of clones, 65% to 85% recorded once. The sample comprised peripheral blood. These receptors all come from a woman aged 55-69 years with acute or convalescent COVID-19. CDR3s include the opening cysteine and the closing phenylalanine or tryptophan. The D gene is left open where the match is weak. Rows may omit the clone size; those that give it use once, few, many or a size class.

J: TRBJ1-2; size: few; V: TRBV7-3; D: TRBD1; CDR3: CASSLASGQFYGYTF; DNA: TGTGCCAGCAGTTTGGCGTCGGGACAGTTCTATGGCTACACCTTC
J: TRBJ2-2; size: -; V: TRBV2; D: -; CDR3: CAITTGTRNTGELFF; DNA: TGTGCCATTACCACAGGGACACGCAACACCGGGGAGCTGTTTTTT
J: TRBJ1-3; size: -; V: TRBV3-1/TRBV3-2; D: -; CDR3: CASSEVLISGNTIYF; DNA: TGTGCCAGCAGTGAGGTATTGATCTCTGGAAACACCATATATTTT
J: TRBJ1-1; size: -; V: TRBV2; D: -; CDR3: CASSEALGRGLQAFF; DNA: TGTGCCAGCAGTGAAGCGCTGGGTAGGGGTTTGCAAGCTTTCTTT
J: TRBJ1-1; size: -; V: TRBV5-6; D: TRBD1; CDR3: CASSFAGQGPSFF; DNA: TGTGCCAGCAGCTTCGCCGGACAGGGGCCATCTTTCTTT
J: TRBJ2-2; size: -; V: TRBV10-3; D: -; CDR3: CAISARETGELFF; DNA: TGTGCCATCAGTGCAAGGGAGACCGGGGAGCTGTTTTTT
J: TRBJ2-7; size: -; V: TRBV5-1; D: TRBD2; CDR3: CASRSGTSGVREQYF; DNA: TGCGCCAGCAGGTCCGGGACTAGCGGGGTGAGGGAGCAGTACTTC
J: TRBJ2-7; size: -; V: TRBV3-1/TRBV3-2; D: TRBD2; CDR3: CASSPQLAGAFEQYF; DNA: TGTGCCAGCAGCCCACAACTAGCGGGGGCTTTTGAGCAGTACTTC
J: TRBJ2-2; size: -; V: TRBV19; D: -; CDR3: CASRSGAGNTGELFF; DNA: TGTGCCAGTAGGAGCGGAGCTGGGAACACCGGGGAGCTGTTTTTT
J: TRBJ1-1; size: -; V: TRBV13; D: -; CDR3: CASSFYKGGGTEAFF; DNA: TGTGCCAGCAGCTTTTATAAAGGGGGTGGCACTGAAGCTTTCTTT
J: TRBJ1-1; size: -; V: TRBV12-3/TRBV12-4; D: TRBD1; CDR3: CASSFTGGLEAFF; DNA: TGTGCCAGCAGTTTTACAGGGGGCTTGGAGGCTTTCTTT
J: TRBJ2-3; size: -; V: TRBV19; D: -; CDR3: CASNPDGGTDTQYF; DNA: TGTGCCAGTAACCCCGACGGAGGCACAGATACGCAGTATTTT
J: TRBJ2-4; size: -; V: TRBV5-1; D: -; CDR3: CASSLGTDLAKNIQYF; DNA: TGCGCCAGCAGCTTGGGAACAGATCTAGCCAAAAACATTCAGTACTTC
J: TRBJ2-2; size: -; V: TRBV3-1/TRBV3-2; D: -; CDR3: CASSQGAGGGELFF; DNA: TGTGCCAGCAGCCAAGGGGCAGGTGGCGGGGAGCTGTTTTTT
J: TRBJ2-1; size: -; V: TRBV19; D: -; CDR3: CASSIEGFSYNEQFF; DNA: TGTGCCAGTAGTATCGAGGGTTTCTCCTACAATGAGCAGTTCTTC
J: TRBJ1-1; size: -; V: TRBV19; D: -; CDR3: CASTPTGRGRLQRGFF; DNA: TGTGCCAGTACTCCTACGGGTCGAGGGAGGCTCCAAAGAGGGTTCTTT
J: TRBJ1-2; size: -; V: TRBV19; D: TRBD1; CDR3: CASSPTGPGAYGYTF; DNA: TGTGCCAGTAGCCCGACAGGGCCCGGAGCCTATGGCTACACCTTC
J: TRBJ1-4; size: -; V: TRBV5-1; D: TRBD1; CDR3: CASSPATGATNEKLFF; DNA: TGCGCCAGCAGCCCGGCGACAGGGGCAACTAATGAAAAACTGTTTTTT
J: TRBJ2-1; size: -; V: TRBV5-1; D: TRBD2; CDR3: CASSSTSASDEQFF; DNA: TGCGCCAGCAGCTCGACTAGCGCAAGCGATGAGCAGTTCTTC
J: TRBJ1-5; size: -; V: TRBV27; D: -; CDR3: CASSPRGRDIGSNQPQHF; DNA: TGTGCCAGCAGTCCCCGGGGCAGGGACATTGGTAGCAATCAGCCCCAGCATTTT
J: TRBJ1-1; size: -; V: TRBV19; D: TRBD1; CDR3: CASSFGTGRDTEAFF; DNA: TGTGCCAGTAGTTTCGGGACAGGGCGGGACACTGAAGCTTTCTTT
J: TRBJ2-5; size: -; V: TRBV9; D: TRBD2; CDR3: CASSPGGGIVGETQYF; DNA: TGTGCCAGCAGCCCGGGGGGGGGAATAGTAGGAGAGACCCAGTACTTC
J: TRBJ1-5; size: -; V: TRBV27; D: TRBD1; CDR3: CASSSGQGIKSNQPQHF; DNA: TGTGCCAGCAGTTCGGGACAGGGGATTAAGAGCAATCAGCCCCAGCATTTT
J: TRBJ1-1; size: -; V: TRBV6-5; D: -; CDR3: CASHGTRGTEAFF; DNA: TGTGCCAGCCACGGGACGCGGGGCACTGAAGCTTTCTTT
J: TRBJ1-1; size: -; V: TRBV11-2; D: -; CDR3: CASSLEGDTEAFF; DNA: TGTGCCAGCAGCCTTGAGGGAGACACTGAAGCTTTCTTT
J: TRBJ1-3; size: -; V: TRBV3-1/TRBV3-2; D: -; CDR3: CASSPRQAFSGNTIYF; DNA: TGTGCCAGCAGCCCACGACAGGCTTTCTCTGGAAACACCATATATTTT
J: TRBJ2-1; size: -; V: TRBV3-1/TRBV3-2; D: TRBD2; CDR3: CASSLTSGGADEQFF; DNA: TGTGCCAGCAGCCTGACTAGCGGGGGGGCCGATGAGCAGTTCTTC
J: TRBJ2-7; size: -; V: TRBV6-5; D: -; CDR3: CASSSRQGIHEQYF; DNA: TGTGCCAGCAGTTCCCGCCAGGGGATCCACGAGCAGTACTTC
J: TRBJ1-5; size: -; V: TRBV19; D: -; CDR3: CASSNPTGYSNQPQHF; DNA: TGTGCCAGTAGTAACCCGACGGGTTATAGCAATCAGCCCCAGCATTTT
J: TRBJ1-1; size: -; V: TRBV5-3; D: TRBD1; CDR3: CARSLACGQGPCWGTEAFF; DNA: TGTGCCAGAAGCTTGGCATGTGGACAGGGCCCTTGTTGGGGCACTGAAGCTTTCTTT
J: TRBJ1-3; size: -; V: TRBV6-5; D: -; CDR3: CASSSVTDISGNTIYF; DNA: TGTGCCAGCAGTTCCGTGACAGACATCTCTGGAAACACCATATATTTT
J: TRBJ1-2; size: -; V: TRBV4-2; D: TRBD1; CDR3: CASSPFVPGQGTGYGYTF; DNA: TGTGCCAGCAGCCCTTTCGTACCGGGACAGGGGACTGGCTATGGCTACACCTTC
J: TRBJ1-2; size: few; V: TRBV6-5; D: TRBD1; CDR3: CASSVDRDYGYTF; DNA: TGTGCCAGCAGCGTTGACAGGGACTATGGCTACACCTTC
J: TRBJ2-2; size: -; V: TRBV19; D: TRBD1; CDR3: CASNRGRGTGELFF; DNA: TGTGCCAGTAACAGGGGCAGGGGCACCGGGGAGCTGTTTTTT
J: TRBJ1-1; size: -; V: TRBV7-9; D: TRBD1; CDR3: CASSSTGGNTEAFF; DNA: TGTGCCAGCAGTTCAACAGGGGGGAACACTGAAGCTTTCTTT
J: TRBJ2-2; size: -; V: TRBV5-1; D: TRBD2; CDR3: CASSLGGSNTGELFF; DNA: TGCGCCAGCAGCTTAGGCGGGAGCAACACCGGGGAGCTGTTTTTT